These 27 T cell receptor beta chains came from one sample sequenced in a study of CD8+ T cells in alopecia areata. Reverse transcription of extracted RNA yielded cDNA, which provided the sequencing template. Some clones are missing from TCRdb's copy, which holds only in-frame ones; the method was immunoSEQ multiplex PCR. Of more than 95,000 clones in the sample, approximately 60% were seen once. Sequencing was performed on CD4+ T cells sorted from blood. These receptors were obtained from a human donor in good health.

The J gene is TRBJ2-7, the V gene TRBV6-1, with TRBD2 matching over 7 bases. Germline V CDR1 and CDR2: MNHNS, SASEGT. This CDR3 contains 11 residues. V dropped 8 bases and J dropped 7; count of bases not matched to a gene: 5. CDR3 coding DNA: TGTGCCAGCTCGGGGGGACGGGAGCAGTACTTC. It encodes CASSGGREQYF.

This clone was counted only a few times. CDR3: CSVGTGGAGPDTQYF. The CDR3 DNA reads TGCAGCGTTGGTACAGGGGGCGCTGGCCCAGATACGCAGTATTTT. The V and J genes are TRBV29-1 and TRBJ2-3, with 9 bases lining up with TRBD1. V gave up 4 bases and J gave up 4 bases; unmatched junction bases: 9. This CDR3 region has 15 residues. In germline, CDR1 is SQVTM, CDR2 ANQGSEA.

The chain joins TRBV6-5 to TRBJ2-3; possible D gene TRBD2, 5 bases. This CDR3 has 11 residues. CDR1 and CDR2 (germline): MNHEY, SVGAGI. Trimming stripped 6 bases from V and 5 bases from J, with 6 bases between. The CDR3 bases are TGTGCCAGCAGAGAGGGAGATACGCAGTATTTT. Encoded protein: CASREGDTQYF.

A remark on this clone: This same CDR3 is encoded by further DNA sequences in the sample. CDR3: CSVGGRVNTEAFF. CDR3 coding DNA: TGCAGCGTTGGGGGCAGGGTGAACACTGAAGCTTTCTTT. This sequence joins TRBV29-1 and TRBJ1-1; TRBD1 might be the D (5 bases). The CDR3 has 13 residues. Trimming cost V 4 bases and J 0 bases, with 9 bases left between them. CDR1 and CDR2 from the germline V gene are SQVTM and ANQGSEA.

The V gene is TRBV29-1, the J gene TRBJ1-1; D uncertain. V gave up 8 bases and J gave up 6 bases, with 16 bases separating them. The CDR3 loop spans 12 amino acids. Germline CDR1 and CDR2: SQVTM and ANQGSEA. CDR3 bases: TGCAGCCTCGGCCCGGCCAAGGCTGAAGCTTTCTTT. This translates into CSLGPAKAEAFF. Complete variable domain (other parts from reference TRBV29-1 and TRBJ1-1): SAVISQKPSRDICQRGTSLTIQCQVDSQVTMMFWYRQQPGQSLTLIATANQGSEATYESGFVIDKFPISRPNLTFSTLTVSNMSPEDSSIYLCSLGPAKAEAFFGQGTRLTVV.

The chain recombines TRBV5-1 with TRBJ2-2, with D unresolved. The CDR3 has 13 amino acids. Trimming shortened V by 5 bases and J by 7 bases, and 12 bases separated the two germline ends. Per germline, CDR1 SGHRS and CDR2 YFSETQ. Here the CDR3 reads CASRSATDGELFF. The CDR3 region has the DNA TGCGCCAGCAGATCGGCGACCGACGGGGAGCTGTTTTTT.

This clone was detected only a few times. The chain recombines TRBV7-9 with TRBJ1-2, with 12 bases that match TRBD1. V trimming: 3 bases; J trimming: 6 bases; junction bases outside the gene matches: 2. The CDR3 runs to 14 residues. Per germline, CDR1 SEHNR and CDR2 FQNEAQ (reference sequence). The CDR3 reads CASSLGQGANGYTF. CDR3 DNA: TGTGCCAGCAGCTTGGGACAGGGGGCGAATGGCTACACCTTC.

The V call is TRBV6-5, the J call TRBJ2-3, with D hard to call. Between the trimmed V and J ends, which lost 6 bases and 6 bases, there was a span of 7 bases. CDR1 is MNHEY and CDR2 is SVGAGI in the germline V gene. The CDR3 runs to 11 residues. The CDR3 sequence: CASRRWDTQYF. The CDR3 nucleotides are TGTGCCAGCAGGAGGTGGGATACGCAGTATTTT.

This clone was recorded a few times. CDR3 amino acids: CASSPRESQETQYF. Written as DNA, the CDR3 is TGTGCCAGCTCACCTCGGGAGTCCCAAGAGACCCAGTACTTC. This chain joins TRBV18 and TRBJ2-5, with D possibly being TRBD2 (6 bases). This CDR3 region has 14 residues. Germline V gene sequence: CDR1 KGHSH, CDR2 LQKENI. Trimming cost V 3 bases and J 1 base, with 9 bases left between them.

The genes are TRBV9 and TRBJ2-3; TRBD2 matches at 7 bases. The V segment lost 0 bases and the J segment 4 bases; nucleotides outside the gene matches: 5. Per the germline V gene, CDR1 is SGDLS and CDR2 is YYNGEE. The CDR3 runs 15 residues. The CDR3 nucleotides are TGTGCCAGCAGCGTAGGCGGGGGAACATCAGATACGCAGTATTTT. Translation gives CASSVGGGTSDTQYF.

The chain uses TRBV15 and TRBJ1-2; no definite D call. This CDR3 is 16 amino acids long. CDR1 LNHNV and CDR2 YYDKDF come from the germline V gene (reference sequence). V was trimmed by 0 bases and J by 4 bases, leaving 15 bases between them. Here the CDR3 reads CATSRDHGDLGYGYTF. The CDR3 DNA is TGTGCCACCAGCAGAGATCATGGGGATCTGGGCTATGGCTACACCTTC. Full variable domain (rest looked up from reference TRBV15 and TRBJ1-2): DAMVIQNPRYQVTQFGKPVTLSCSQTLNHNVMYWYQQKSSQAPKLLFHYYDKDFNNEADTPDNFQSRRPNTSFCFLDIRSPGLGDTAMYLCATSRDHGDLGYGYTFGSGTRLTVV.

V and J are TRBV5-6 and TRBJ2-5, with D hard to call. There are 13 residues in the CDR3. Germline values: CDR1 SGHDT, CDR2 YYEEEE. The V and J ends lost 4 bases and 4 bases respectively, with 11 bases between them. The CDR3 sequence: CASSADARETQYF. CDR3 in DNA: TGTGCCAGCAGCGCGGACGCCCGAGAGACCCAGTACTTC. Full variable domain (remainder filled in from reference TRBV5-6 and TRBJ2-5): DAGVTQSPTHLIKTRGQQVTLRCSPKSGHDTVSWYQQALGQGPQFIFQYYEEEERQRGNFPDRFSGHQFPNYSSELNVNALLLGDSALYLCASSADARETQYFGPGTRLLVL.

The chain carries TRBV18 and TRBJ2-1; TRBD2 agrees at 13 bases. The CDR3 is 16 residues long. V lost 3 bases to trimming and J lost 4 bases; unmatched junction nucleotides: 3. CDR1 and CDR2 (germline): KGHSH, LQKENI. The CDR3 reads CASSPPGLAGYNEQFF. For the CDR3, the DNA is TGTGCCAGCTCACCTCCGGGACTAGCGGGGTACAATGAGCAGTTCTTC.

The chain recombines TRBV4-2 with TRBJ2-1; 10 positions agree with TRBD1. V gave up 0 bases and J gave up 2 bases; unmatched junction bases: 4. Germline values: CDR1 LGHNA, CDR2 YNFKEQ. The CDR3 loop spans 17 amino acids. CDR3 nucleotides: TGTGCCAGCAGCCAAGATTTGGGGACAGGGGCCTACAATGAGCAGTTCTTC. Translated: CASSQDLGTGAYNEQFF.

The J gene is TRBJ1-4, the V gene TRBV29-1; D unresolved. V dropped 3 bases and J dropped 3 bases, with 17 bases sitting between them. The CDR3 is 16 residues long. From germline, CDR1 is SQVTM and CDR2 ANQGSEA. The CDR3 is CSVDFFSEGSNEKLFF. The CDR3 DNA follows: TGCAGCGTTGACTTCTTTAGTGAGGGATCTAATGAAAAACTGTTTTTT.

This CDR3 is CASSPGLALSTDTQYF. CDR3 in DNA: TGTGCCAGCAGCCCGGGACTAGCGTTGAGCACAGATACGCAGTATTTT. The chain joins TRBV7-9 to TRBJ2-3, with 10 nucleotides matching TRBD2. The length of the CDR3 is 16 residues. The germline V gene has CDR1 SEHNR and CDR2 FQNEAQ (reference sequence). V lost 5 bases, J lost 0 bases, and 5 bases stayed unmatched.

The chain links TRBV6-6 to TRBJ1-6; 7 bases line up with TRBD1. With V trimmed by 5 bases and J by 8 bases, 6 bases remained unmatched. The CDR3 contains 14 residues. The germline gives CDR1 MNHNY, CDR2 SVGAGI (reference sequence). CDR3 sequence (DNA): TGTGCCAGCAGTCCTCGGGACAGCTATTCACCCCTCCACTTT. Its translation is CASSPRDSYSPLHF.

J is TRBJ1-6 and V is TRBV11-2; perhaps TRBD1 as D (6 bases). Germline-derived CDR1 and CDR2 are SGHAT and FQNNGV. CDR3 length equals 12 residues. V lost 5 bases and J 14 bases, leaving 13 bases between the germline ends. The CDR3 nucleotides read TGTGCCAGCAGCCCCAATCGACAGGCCCTCCACTTT. It specifies CASSPNRQALHF.

This chain joins TRBV29-1 and TRBJ1-6, with D possibly matching TRBD1 (5 bases). The CDR3 loop spans 18 amino acids. Per the germline V gene, CDR1 is SQVTM and CDR2 is ANQGSEA. V was pared by 0 bases and J by 4 bases, with 19 bases between. As DNA, the CDR3 is TGCAGCGTTGAAGATAAGGCCCTGCAGACAGAGTATAATTCACCCCTCCACTTT. Residues: CSVEDKALQTEYNSPLHF.

This chain connects TRBV4-1 to TRBJ2-3; D possibly corresponds to TRBD2 (6 bases). This CDR3 spans 15 amino acids. Germline V gene sequence: CDR1 MGHRA, CDR2 YSYEKL. Trimming removed 2 bases from V and 1 base from J, with 10 bases in between. The CDR3 reads CASSQSGLRTDTQYF. The CDR3 nucleotides are TGCGCCAGCAGCCAATCGGGACTCCGCACAGATACGCAGTATTTT.

This clone was seen a few times. This sequence joins TRBV5-1 and TRBJ1-3; 7 bases are shared with TRBD1. From germline, CDR1 is SGHRS and CDR2 YFSETQ. V shed 3 bases, J shed 3 bases, and the junction held 12 bases outside the gene matches. The CDR3 has 17 residues. CDR3 in DNA: TGCGCCAGCAGCTCCCAACCGACAGGGACGAATGGAAACACCATATATTTT. It encodes CASSSQPTGTNGNTIYF.

The chain has TRBV30 and TRBJ1-3; perhaps TRBD1 as D (5 bases). There are 15 residues in the CDR3. V was pared by 0 bases and J by 0 bases, with 9 bases between. Germline V gene sequence: CDR1 GTSNPN, CDR2 SVGIG (reference sequence). CDR3 loop: CAWSVRGLSGNTIYF. The CDR3 bases are TGTGCCTGGAGTGTAAGGGGCCTCTCTGGAAACACCATATATTTT.

The rearrangement uses TRBV29-1 and TRBJ2-3, with 10 bases that match TRBD2. Looked up from germline, CDR1 is SQVTM and CDR2 is ANQGSEA. This CDR3 is 14 amino acids long. The V gene end was trimmed by 3 bases and the J gene end by 5 bases; junction bases not matched to a gene: 5. The CDR3 reads CSVDPSGGGDTQYF. The CDR3 DNA reads as TGCAGCGTTGACCCTAGCGGGGGAGGAGATACGCAGTATTTT.

The rearrangement links TRBV9 to TRBJ2-7, with D perhaps being TRBD1 or TRBD2 (5 bases each). The V gene's germline CDR1 is SGDLS and CDR2 YYNGEE. CDR3 length: 13 residues. Trimming took off 2 bases at V and 7 bases at J, with 13 bases between the two ends. The CDR3 is CASSVDPGREQYF. The CDR3 bases are TGTGCCAGCAGCGTGGACCCGGGGCGAGAGCAGTACTTC. Full variable domain (rest looked up from reference TRBV9 and TRBJ2-7): DSGVTQTPKHLITATGQRVTLRCSPRSGDLSVYWYQQSLDQGLQFLIQYYNGEERAKGNILERFSAQQFPDLHSELNLSSLELGDSALYFCASSVDPGREQYFGPGTRLTVT.

This clone was seen a handful of times. The chain couples TRBV7-6 to TRBJ1-5; D is unresolved. The length of the CDR3 is 13 residues. In germline, CDR1 is SGHVS, CDR2 FNYEAQ. The V end was cut by 5 bases, the J end by 0 bases, with 5 bases between. The CDR3 reads CASSRDSNQPQHF. In DNA, the CDR3 is TGTGCCAGCAGCCGGGATAGCAATCAGCCCCAGCATTTT.

Comments on this clone: One junction end disagrees with the germline gene, perhaps due to a read error. The chain uses TRBV5-4 and TRBJ2-5, with TRBD2 matching over 8 bases. Looked up from germline, CDR1 is SGHNT and CDR2 is YYREEE (reference sequence). The CDR3 runs to 15 residues. CDR3: CVSSNGGARFETQYF. The CDR3 DNA reads TGTGTCAGCAGTAACGGGGGGGCCCGATTCGAGACCCAGTACTTC.

CDR3 sequence reads: CAWSAWGVETQYF. The CDR3 coding sequence is TGTGCCTGGAGTGCCTGGGGGGTAGAGACCCAGTACTTC. The V call is TRBV30, the J call TRBJ2-5; a possible D gene is TRBD2 (6 bases). The V gene lost 1 base and the J gene lost 4 bases, with 10 bases spanning the gap. Germline loops: CDR1 GTSNPN, CDR2 SVGIG (reference sequence). The CDR3 runs 13 residues.